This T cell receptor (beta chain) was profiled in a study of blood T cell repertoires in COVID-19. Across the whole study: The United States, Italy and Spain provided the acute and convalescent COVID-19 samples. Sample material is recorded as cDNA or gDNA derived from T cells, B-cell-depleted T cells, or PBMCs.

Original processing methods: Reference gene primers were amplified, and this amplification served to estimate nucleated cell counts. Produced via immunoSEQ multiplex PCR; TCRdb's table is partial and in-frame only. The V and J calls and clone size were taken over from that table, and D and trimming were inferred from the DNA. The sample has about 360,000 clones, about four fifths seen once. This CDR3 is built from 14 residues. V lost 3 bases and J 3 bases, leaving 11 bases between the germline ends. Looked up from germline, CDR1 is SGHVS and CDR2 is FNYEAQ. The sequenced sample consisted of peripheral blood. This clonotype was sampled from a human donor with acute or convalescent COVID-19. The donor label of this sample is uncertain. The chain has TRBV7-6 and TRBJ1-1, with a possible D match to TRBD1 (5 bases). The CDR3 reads CASSLGLGDTEAFF. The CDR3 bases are TGTGCCAGCAGCTTGGGGTTAGGGGACACTGAAGCTTTCTTT.